This entry lists 21 T cell receptor beta chains sequenced from one sample in a study of CD8+ T cells in alopecia areata. Extracted from the samples, RNA was reverse transcribed into cDNA to serve as the sequencing template. Using immunoSEQ multiplex PCR, the repertoire was profiled, and TCRdb retains in-frame clones only, with some absent. Altogether about 270,000 clones were found in the sample, and no singletons occur. Sorting of pooled cutaneous lymph node cells was based on CD4, CD8alpha, NKG2D, NKG2ACE and other markers. The sample comprised CD4+ T cells sorted from a lymph node. The receptors derive from a C3H/HeJ mouse with alopecia areata. The MHC haplotype of this mouse line is H2-k.

This clone has a handful of counts. The genes are named according to mouse. Read data end 4 residues before the CDR3 end; the end is taken from the germline J gene. At the DNA level, this CDR3 is encoded by other sequences in the same sample as well. The chain joins TRBV1 to TRBJ1-1; 7 positions agree with TRBD1. Germline V gene lookup returns CDR1 NSQYPW and CDR2 LRSPGD (reference sequence). The V gene end was trimmed by 4 bases and the J gene end by 1 base; junction bases not matched to a gene: 3. The CDR3 runs 14 residues. Incomplete CDR3 DNA: TGCACCTGCAGTGACAGGGGCGGAAACACA. This sequence encodes CTCSDRGGNT. The whole CDR3 protein reads CTCSDRGGNTEVFF.

This clone was observed a few times. Gene names and germline match the mouse. Read coverage stops 4 residues before the CDR3 terminus; the germline J gene supplies the remainder. V is TRBV13-3 and J is TRBJ2-1; 11 bases agree with TRBD1. CDR3 length: 16 amino acids. V lost 3 bases to trimming and J lost 1 base; unmatched junction nucleotides: 3. Germline-derived CDR1 and CDR2 are NNHDY and SYVADS. The CDR3 sequence is CASSVGTGGNYAEQFF. The sequenced part of the CDR3 DNA is TGTGCCAGCAGTGTGGGGACAGGGGGGAACTATGCT.

This clone was counted between two and nine times. Gene names refer to mouse genes. The CDR3 end lies 4 residues beyond the end of the read and is filled in from the germline J gene. This CDR3 is also generated by other DNA sequences in the sample. V is TRBV31 and J is TRBJ2-5; D unresolved. The CDR3 length is 14 residues. From germline, CDR1 is GKSSPN and CDR2 SITVG. The ends were cut back, 0 bases at V and 0 bases at J, with 7 bases in the middle. The sequenced part of the CDR3 DNA is TGTGCCTGGAGTCTTAGGGTTAACCAAGAC. It specifies CAWSLRVNQD. The full CDR3 protein reads CAWSLRVNQDTQYF. Filled out from reference TRBV31 and TRBJ2-5, the complete variable domain reads AQTIHQWPVAEIKAVGSPLSLGCTIKGKSSPNLYWYWQATGGTLQQLFYSITVGQVESVVQLNLSASRPKDDQFILSTEKLLLSHSGFYLCAWSLRVNQDTQYFGPGTRLLVL.

This clone was observed a few times. This may stem from a read error, because a much larger clone lies one nucleotide away. All gene names here are mouse names. The read terminates 4 residues before the CDR3 end, so the remaining end is supplied by the germline J gene. Other DNA sequences of this sample code for an identical CDR3. V is TRBV13-3 and J is TRBJ2-5, with TRBD1 matching over 10 bases. The CDR3 is made up of 14 amino acids. Germline V gene lookup returns CDR1 NNHDY and CDR2 SYVADS. This chain's CDR3 is CASSVGQGKDTQYF. The CDR3 DNA, read in part, is TGTGCCAGCAGTGTGGGACAGGGGAAAGAC.

This clone was seen more than once but under ten times. The germline and genes are mouse ones. The read ends 4 residues shy of where the CDR3 ends; the end is completed using the germline J gene. The J gene is TRBJ2-3, the V gene TRBV19, with 8 bases matching TRBD1. Germline CDR1 is FNHDT and CDR2 is SITEND (reference sequence). After removal of 5 bases from V and 1 base from J, the junction contained 3 bases not matched to a gene. The CDR3 runs 14 residues. CDR3 DNA (partial): TGTGCCAGCAGGACAGGGGTGGGTGCAGAA. Residues: CASRTGVGAE. The CDR3 in full is CASRTGVGAETLYF.

This clone was counted ten times or more. Germline and genes here are mouse. The observed sequence ends 4 residues before the CDR3 terminus, with the missing tail filled in from the germline J gene. This CDR3 is also generated by other DNA sequences in the sample. This chain connects TRBV19 to TRBJ2-1, with D unresolved. The CDR3 is made up of 13 amino acids. Trimming took off 4 bases at V and 0 bases at J, with 5 bases between the two ends. The V gene's germline CDR1 is FNHDT and CDR2 SITEND (reference sequence). The CDR3 bases that were read are TGTGCCAGCAGTCAAAATAACTATGCT. Residues: CASSQNNYA. The complete CDR3 sequence is CASSQNNYAEQFF.

In its sample, this clone was seen a few times. Gene names are mouse gene names. The read stops 4 residues short of the end of the CDR3; the missing end is completed from the germline J gene. The rearrangement uses TRBV14 and TRBJ2-5; 9 nucleotides align to TRBD1. CDR3 size: 15 residues. Looked up from germline, CDR1 is SGHDT and CDR2 is FRDEAV. V dropped 2 bases and J dropped 1; count of bases not matched to a gene: 2. CDR3: CASSFWTGDQDTQYF. The CDR3 DNA, read in part, is TGTGCCAGCAGTTTTTGGACAGGGGACCAAGAC.

This clone came up a few times. These gene names are mouse names. The CDR3 is cut off 4 residues early in the read; its end comes from the germline J gene. This chain connects TRBV1 to TRBJ1-1; TRBD1 matches 7 bases. The CDR3 has 14 amino acids. Trimming cost V 3 bases and J 4 bases; bases outside gene matches: 5. Germline V CDR1 and CDR2: NSQYPW, LRSPGD (reference sequence). CDR3 in amino acids: CTCSASTGSTEVFF. The covered CDR3 bases are TGCACCTGCAGTGCCTCGACAGGGAGCACA. Looking up the rest from reference TRBV1 and TRBJ1-1 gives the full variable domain: VTLLEQNPRWRLVPRGQAVNLRCILKNSQYPWMSWYQQDLQKQLQWLFTLRSPGDKEVKSLPGADYLATRVTDTELRLQVANMSQGRTLYCTCSASTGSTEVFFGKGTRLTVV.

This clone has at least ten counts. Genes and germline are mouse. The read finishes 4 residues shy of the CDR3 end, and the germline J gene is used to complete it. V and J are TRBV17 and TRBJ2-1, with D tentatively TRBD1 (6 bases). CDR3 size: 14 residues. The ends were cut back, 2 bases at V and 3 bases at J, with 8 bases in the middle. Germline V gene sequence: CDR1 MNHDT, CDR2 YYDKIL. The part of the CDR3 DNA that was read is TGTGCTAGCAGTAGACGGACAGCCTATGCT. Its protein product is CASSRRTAYA. The entire CDR3 sequence reads CASSRRTAYAEQFF.

Note on this clone: The listed genes are named as in mouse. The read gets to within 4 residues of the CDR3 end, and the germline J gene fills in the rest. This chain links TRBV31 with TRBJ1-2; 9 bases align to TRBD1. After removal of 3 bases from V and 1 base from J, the junction contained 6 bases not matched to a gene. Per germline, CDR1 GKSSPN and CDR2 SITVG. The CDR3 is 15 amino acids. The CDR3 DNA, read in part, is TGTGCCTGGAGCCCGGGACAGGGAATAAACTCC. Its protein product is CAWSPGQGINS. In full, the CDR3 is CAWSPGQGINSDYTF. Looking up the rest from reference TRBV31 and TRBJ1-2 gives the full variable domain: AQTIHQWPVAEIKAVGSPLSLGCTIKGKSSPNLYWYWQATGGTLQQLFYSITVGQVESVVQLNLSASRPKDDQFILSTEKLLLSHSGFYLCAWSPGQGINSDYTFGSGTRLLVI.

As concerns this clone: Here the gene names and germline are mouse. The missing CDR3 end, 4 residues past where the read stops, is filled in from the germline J gene. The chain is built from TRBV29 and TRBJ2-4; maybe TRBD1 (5 bases). The CDR3 has 13 residues. The germline CDR1 and CDR2 sequences are MSHET and SYDVDS. CDR3 DNA, as far as it was read: TGTGCTAGCAGTTCTCAGGGTTGGAAC. Translating it yields CASSSQGWN. The full-length CDR3 reads as CASSSQGWNTLYF.

This clone showed up just a few times. Germline and genes here are mouse. The read finishes 4 residues shy of the CDR3 end, and the germline J gene is used to complete it. V usage is TRBV19 and J usage is TRBJ2-3; TRBD2 matches at 7 bases. Trimming took 2 bases from V and 2 from J; bases not matched to a gene: 5. CDR1 FNHDT and CDR2 SITEND come from the germline V gene (reference sequence). This CDR3 region has 15 residues. The part of the CDR3 DNA that was read is TGTGCCAGCAGTATTGCTGGGGGACTTGCAGAA. Protein sequence: CASSIAGGLAE. From start to end, the CDR3 is CASSIAGGLAETLYF.

In the case of this clone: The gene names given are mouse names. The read ends 4 residues early relative to the CDR3; the germline J gene fills the gap. The chain is built from TRBV5 and TRBJ2-7, with 11 bases fitting TRBD2. CDR1 and CDR2 (germline): LGHNA, YNLKQL (reference sequence). The CDR3 covers 14 residues. CDR3 bases read: TGTGCCAGCAGCGCGCGGACTGGGGGGTAT. Amino acids: CASSARTGGY. Given in full, the CDR3 is CASSARTGGYEQYF.

For this clone: The genes are named according to mouse. Read coverage stops 4 residues before the CDR3 terminus; the germline J gene supplies the remainder. The V call is TRBV1, the J call TRBJ2-7; 9 bases agree with TRBD1. Germline V lookup: CDR1 NSQYPW, CDR2 LRSPGD (reference sequence). The CDR3 has 15 residues. CDR3 sequence reads: CTCSAENTGGDEQYF. The covered CDR3 bases are TGCACCTGCAGTGCAGAAAACACAGGGGGCGAT.

Turning to this clone: Being one base from a much bigger clone, this may be a read error. The germline and genes are mouse ones. The read comes to an end 4 residues before the CDR3 does, leaving the germline J gene to fill in the end. The sample contains more than one DNA sequence encoding this CDR3. This rearrangement joins TRBV19 to TRBJ1-1; a possible D gene is TRBD1 (5 bases). Looked up from germline, CDR1 is FNHDT and CDR2 is SITEND (reference sequence). V lost 5 bases and J lost 1, with 9 bases in between. CDR3 length: 13 residues. CDR3 residues: CASSQDRNTEVFF. CDR3 bases read: TGTGCCAGCAGCCAAGACAGGAACACA.

This clone was seen a few times. Each gene name is a mouse one. The CDR3 goes on 4 residues after the read ends, and that part is filled in from the germline J gene. The V and J genes are TRBV1 and TRBJ2-3; D not resolved. Germline-derived CDR1 and CDR2 are NSQYPW and LRSPGD (reference sequence). The CDR3 covers 15 residues. Trimming pared 3 bases from V and 0 bases from J, leaving 10 bases between. Partial CDR3 DNA: TGCACCTGCAGTGCTCGATCAGCTAGTGCAGAA. Translation: CTCSARSASAE. In full, the CDR3 is CTCSARSASAETLYF. Looking up the rest from reference TRBV1 and TRBJ2-3 gives the full variable domain: VTLLEQNPRWRLVPRGQAVNLRCILKNSQYPWMSWYQQDLQKQLQWLFTLRSPGDKEVKSLPGADYLATRVTDTELRLQVANMSQGRTLYCTCSARSASAETLYFGSGTRLTVL.

This clone showed up just a few times. The genes are named according to mouse. CDR3 loop: CASSLFQGRDTEVFF. The CDR3 bases that were read are TGTGCCAGCAGTCTTTTCCAGGGGAGGGACACA. The J gene is TRBJ1-1, the V gene TRBV19; a possible D gene is TRBD1 (6 bases). The read halts 4 residues ahead of the CDR3 end, with the missing end drawn from the germline J gene. V lost 4 bases and J 3 bases, leaving 16 bases between the germline ends. This CDR3 is 15 amino acids long. Per germline, CDR1 FNHDT and CDR2 SITEND (reference sequence).

This clone occurred a few times. The gene names given are mouse names. The CDR3 is cut off 3 residues early in the read; its end comes from the germline J gene. This sequence joins TRBV13-3 and TRBJ1-6, with 9 bases aligning to TRBD1. TRBJ1-6 carries the ORF label, with uncertain function. The CDR3 spans 13 residues. Germline loops: CDR1 NNHDY, CDR2 SYVADS. V dropped 6 bases and J dropped 11; count of bases not matched to a gene: 6. The DNA read from the CDR3 is TGTGCCAGCACCGGACAGGGGAGGACGCCC. Encoded protein: CASTGQGRTP. The complete CDR3 sequence is CASTGQGRTPLYF.

This clone was counted only a few times. The germline and genes are mouse ones. The observed sequence ends 4 residues before the CDR3 terminus, with the missing tail filled in from the germline J gene. The rearrangement joins TRBV5 to TRBJ2-2; 9 bases fit TRBD1. The V gene's germline CDR1 is LGHNA and CDR2 YNLKQL (reference sequence). V was pared by 1 base and J by 2 bases, with 2 bases of the junction left unmatched. The CDR3 extends over 16 amino acids. CDR3 DNA (partial): TGTGCCAGCAGCCAAGCCGGGACAGGGAACACCGGG. This codes for CASSQAGTGNTG. The complete CDR3 sequence is CASSQAGTGNTGQLYF.

This clone was seen only a few times. Mouse germline and gene names are used. Sequencing ends 4 residues short of the CDR3 end; the germline J gene provides the rest. The gene calls are TRBV1 and TRBJ2-7; no reliable D call. This CDR3 comprises 14 residues. Trimming cost V 0 bases and J 0 bases, with 6 bases left between them. Looked up from germline, CDR1 is NSQYPW and CDR2 is LRSPGD (reference sequence). The CDR3 loop is CTCSAEAASYEQYF. The sequenced part of the CDR3 DNA is TGCACCTGCAGTGCAGAAGCAGCCTCCTAT. The variable domain in full, with the rest retrieved from reference TRBV1 and TRBJ2-7, is VTLLEQNPRWRLVPRGQAVNLRCILKNSQYPWMSWYQQDLQKQLQWLFTLRSPGDKEVKSLPGADYLATRVTDTELRLQVANMSQGRTLYCTCSAEAASYEQYFGPGTRLTVL.

Comments on this clone: Genes here carry mouse names. Read sequence stops 4 residues before the CDR3 end, and the germline J gene provides the missing end. Other DNA variants within this sample encode the same CDR3. The chain links TRBV31 to TRBJ2-2; 8 bases fit TRBD1. Trimming removed 0 bases from V and 5 bases from J; junction bases left unmatched: 5. Germline lookup yields CDR1 GKSSPN and CDR2 SITVG. The CDR3 consists of 15 residues. CDR3 amino acids: CAWSLQGARTGQLYF. The CDR3 DNA, read in part, is TGTGCCTGGAGTCTCCAGGGGGCGAGGACCGGG.